The 24 T cell receptor beta chains given below trace back to one sample, sequenced in a study of post-analysis software for immune sequencing data. Study results and limitations: Roughly five TRBV segments appeared more often in patients than in controls, and TRBV5-6, TRBV5-1 and TRBV20-1 were among these.

The authors incorporated unique molecular identifiers into the TCR beta cDNA libraries. TCRdb passed the PCR reads through MiXCR, listing each CDR3 protein once. The sample shows about 820,000 distinct CDR3 sequences, approximately 57% of them seen only once. Their target antigens are unknown. The sample was blood. These receptors all come from a girl aged 5-17 years with multiple sclerosis.

This chain connects TRBV20-1 to TRBJ2-1; no definite D call. The V and J ends lost 5 bases and 2 bases respectively, with 10 bases between them. The CDR3 spans 13 residues. The germline V gene has CDR1 DFQATT and CDR2 SNEGSKA (reference sequence). Here the CDR3 DNA reads TGCAGTGCTGAGTGGGCCACCTACAATGAGCAGTTCTTC. It is translated as CSAEWATYNEQFF.

The rearrangement links TRBV15 to TRBJ2-4; D is ambiguous. The CDR3 sequence is 17 residues long. CDR1 is LNHNV, CDR2 YYDKDF, per germline (reference sequence). V gave up 3 bases and J gave up 0 bases, with 15 bases separating them. CDR3 loop: CATSRDLPLLAKNIQYF. The CDR3 region has the DNA TGTGCCACCAGCAGGGACCTACCTTTATTAGCCAAAAACATTCAGTACTTC.

This clonotype was counted a single time. The rearrangement uses TRBV29-1 and TRBJ1-4; D uncertain. V lost 6 bases and J 7 bases, leaving 6 bases between the germline ends. The CDR3 is 10 amino acids. Per germline, CDR1 SQVTM and CDR2 ANQGSEA. DNA of the CDR3: TGCAGCGTAGCAGGTGAAAAACTGTTTTTT. Amino acid sequence: CSVAGEKLFF.

The V gene is TRBV5-1, the J gene TRBJ1-3; no clear D gene. Trimming stripped 7 bases from V and 1 base from J, with 9 bases between. Germline V gene sequence: CDR1 SGHRS, CDR2 YFSETQ. This CDR3 comprises 13 residues. Written as DNA, the CDR3 is TGCGCCAGCCCACCGATTTCTGGAAACACCATATATTTT. Protein product: CASPPISGNTIYF. Combining the CDR3 with reference TRBV5-1 and TRBJ1-3 gives the whole variable domain KAGVTQTPRYLIKTRGQQVTLSCSPISGHRSVSWYQQTPGQGLQFLFEYFSETQRNKGNFPGRFSGRQFSNSRSEMNVSTLELGDSALYLCASPPISGNTIYFGEGSWLTVV.

The chain links TRBV6-1 to TRBJ1-5, with a tentative D call TRBD1 (6 bases). Germline CDR1 is MNHNS and CDR2 is SASEGT. The CDR3 spans 13 residues. The germline V and J ends were trimmed by 7 bases and 3 bases, with 10 bases remaining between them. CDR3 coding DNA: TGTGCCAGCATGGACAGTATCAATCAGCCCCAGCATTTT. This sequence encodes CASMDSINQPQHF.

The V gene is TRBV12-3 or TRBV12-4, the J gene TRBJ2-3; TRBD2 matches 15 bases. V dropped 6 bases and J dropped 4; count of bases not matched to a gene: 14. The CDR3 has 19 amino acids. The DNA of the CDR3 is TGTGCCAGCAGCCTACCGGGACTAGCGGGGGGAGCGGGAGCAGATACGCAGTATTTT. Translation: CASSLPGLAGGAGADTQYF.

This chain connects TRBV6-5 to TRBJ2-1; tentatively, D is TRBD1 or TRBD2 (6 bases each). The CDR3 sequence is 16 residues long. Germline CDR1 and CDR2: MNHEY and SVGAGI. V shed 6 bases and J shed 6 bases, with 21 bases lying between them. The chain's CDR3 is CASSPMGGGSRNEQFF. The CDR3 DNA sequence: TGTGCCAGCAGCCCGATGGGGGGCGGGTCACGCAATGAGCAGTTCTTC.

V and J are TRBV2 and TRBJ2-1; D ambiguous. Trimming removed 6 bases from V and 6 bases from J, with 15 bases in between. Per germline, CDR1 SNHLY and CDR2 FYNNEI. The CDR3 length is 14 residues. The DNA of the CDR3 is TGTGCCAGCAGCGCCCGACTCGTTTCCAATGAGCAGTTCTTC. This encodes CASSARLVSNEQFF.

This clonotype was seen a few times. CDR3 in DNA: TGTGCCAGCAGCGCCGGGACTAGCGGGAGTTACGAGCAGTACTTC. This gives the protein CASSAGTSGSYEQYF. V and J are TRBV9 and TRBJ2-7; TRBD2 matches 14 bases. J gave up 4 bases and V 3 bases, and 3 bases lay outside the gene matches. Per the germline V gene, CDR1 is SGDLS and CDR2 is YYNGEE. The CDR3 has 15 residues.

V and J are TRBV4-1 and TRBJ2-7; 9 bases align to TRBD2. Germline V gene lookup returns CDR1 MGHRA and CDR2 YSYEKL. The CDR3 runs 14 residues. The V and J ends lost 5 bases and 5 bases, in that order; junction bases with no gene match: 7. The CDR3 DNA reads as TGCGCCAGCAGCTCAGGACTAGCGAGCCACGAGCAGTACTTC. Its translation is CASSSGLASHEQYF.

The chain combines TRBV7-9 with TRBJ2-4, with D hard to call. V lost 2 bases, J lost 0 bases, and 8 bases lay in between. Germline lookup yields CDR1 SEHNR and CDR2 FQNEAQ (reference sequence). This CDR3 has 15 residues. DNA of the CDR3: TGTGCCAGCAGCTTACTTCAGATAGCCAAAAACATTCAGTACTTC. Residues: CASSLLQIAKNIQYF.

This clonotype came up a few times. The chain couples TRBV6-1 to TRBJ2-5; 9 bases line up with TRBD1. The CDR3 sequence is 14 residues long. J gave up 3 bases and V 5 bases, and 4 bases lay outside the gene matches. Germline V lookup: CDR1 MNHNS, CDR2 SASEGT. The chain's CDR3 is CASSMDRGKETQYF. The CDR3 coding sequence is TGTGCCAGCAGTATGGACAGGGGCAAAGAGACCCAGTACTTC.

This clonotype was counted a few times. CDR3 amino acids: CASSYGQDYEQYF. For the CDR3, the DNA is TGCGCCAGCAGCTATGGGCAGGACTACGAGCAGTACTTC. This sequence joins TRBV5-1 and TRBJ2-7; D unclear. V lost 3 bases to trimming and J lost 3 bases, with 10 bases between them. The germline CDR1 and CDR2 sequences are SGHRS and YFSETQ. The CDR3 spans 13 residues.

The chain combines TRBV20-1 with TRBJ2-1; no firm D call. There are 13 residues in the CDR3. V gave up 1 base and J gave up 2 bases, with 6 bases separating them. CDR1 is DFQATT and CDR2 is SNEGSKA in the germline V gene (reference sequence). The DNA of the CDR3 is TGCAGTGCTAGAGGTGGCCCCTACAATGAGCAGTTCTTC. Its protein product is CSARGGPYNEQFF.

The rearrangement uses TRBV7-2 and TRBJ2-5, with TRBD1 matching over 10 bases. Germline assignment: CDR1 SGHTA and CDR2 FQGNSA. The junction had 5 bases not matched to a gene; V was cut back by 1 base and J by 6 bases. This CDR3 is 15 amino acids long. The CDR3: CASSLDGDRGQTQYF. CDR3 DNA: TGTGCCAGCAGCTTAGACGGGGACAGGGGCCAGACCCAGTACTTC.

This chain joins TRBV5-1 and TRBJ2-5; tentatively, D is TRBD1 or TRBD2 (5 bases each). Deletions cut 3 bases from V and 11 bases from J, with 14 bases between. The length of the CDR3 is 12 residues. The germline CDR1 and CDR2 sequences are SGHRS and YFSETQ. The CDR3 DNA is TGCGCCAGCAGCTGGGGAAGGGACGGGCAGTACTTC. Translated: CASSWGRDGQYF.

The chain combines TRBV6-5 with TRBJ2-1; unclear D gene. CDR1 is MNHEY and CDR2 is SVGAGI in the germline V gene. The germline V and J ends were trimmed by 4 bases and 7 bases, with 8 bases remaining between them. The CDR3 consists of 12 residues. The CDR3 region is CASSSVNNEQFF. CDR3 sequence (DNA): TGTGCCAGCAGTTCCGTAAATAATGAGCAGTTCTTC.

This clonotype was detected only once. The chain has TRBV18 and TRBJ1-2; TRBD1 might be the D (5 bases). The CDR3 spans 16 residues. V was trimmed by 3 bases and J by 4 bases, leaving 18 bases between them. Per the germline V gene, CDR1 is KGHSH and CDR2 is LQKENI. CDR3 amino acids: CASSPGDSFYVYGYTF. In nucleotides, the CDR3 is TGTGCCAGCTCACCTGGCGACAGCTTCTACGTCTATGGCTACACCTTC. Full variable domain (outside the CDR3, taken from reference TRBV18 and TRBJ1-2): NAGVMQNPRHLVRRRGQEARLRCSPMKGHSHVYWYRQLPEEGLKFMVYLQKENIIDESGMPKERFSAEFPKEGPSILRIQQVVRGDSAAYFCASSPGDSFYVYGYTFGSGTRLTVV.

This clonotype was seen more than once but under ten times. The V call is TRBV20-1, the J call TRBJ2-7; no clear D gene. The CDR3 spans 12 residues. The V gene's germline CDR1 is DFQATT and CDR2 SNEGSKA (reference sequence). V was trimmed by 7 bases and J by 4 bases, leaving 14 bases between them. The CDR3 DNA follows: TGCAGTGTCAAGGGTGGAGAGTACGAGCAGTACTTC. Translation: CSVKGGEYEQYF.

The CDR3 sequence: CSARDWSGRGSYEQYF. CDR3 DNA sequence: TGCAGTGCTAGAGACTGGAGCGGGAGAGGGTCCTACGAGCAGTACTTC. The chain carries TRBV20-1 and TRBJ2-7; the match to TRBD2 covers 8 bases. The CDR3 is 16 amino acids. Unmatched junction bases numbered 8, after V lost 0 bases and J lost 1 base. In germline, CDR1 is DFQATT, CDR2 SNEGSKA (reference sequence).

The rearrangement uses TRBV15 and TRBJ1-2, with D perhaps TRBD1 (6 bases). V was cut by 0 bases and J by 1 base, with 21 bases left in between. This CDR3 contains 19 residues. CDR1 is LNHNV and CDR2 is YYDKDF in the germline V gene (reference sequence). The CDR3 nucleotides are TGTGCCACCAGCAGAGATCTGACAGGTGTGACCGTTTTTAACTATGGCTACACCTTC. Protein sequence: CATSRDLTGVTVFNYGYTF.

V gene TRBV6-2 or TRBV6-3 combines with J gene TRBJ2-3; the D is unclear. The CDR3 contains 14 residues. Germline CDR1 is MNHEY and CDR2 is SVGEGT. The V and J ends lost 4 bases and 9 bases respectively, with 17 bases between them. The CDR3 DNA follows: TGTGCCAGCAGTTCATACTCTACACAGATAACGCAGTATTTT. It encodes CASSSYSTQITQYF.

This chain uses TRBV25-1 with TRBJ2-1, with D hard to call. The ends were cut back, 5 bases at V and 5 bases at J, with 10 bases in the middle. The CDR3 loop spans 13 amino acids. In germline, CDR1 is MGHDK, CDR2 SYGVNS. CDR3 coding DNA: TGTGCCAGCAGTAAGAGGTCCCACAATGAGCAGTTCTTC. It is translated as CASSKRSHNEQFF.

In this sample, this clonotype turned up a few times. This sequence joins TRBV7-9 and TRBJ2-7; D possibly matches TRBD1 or TRBD2 (7 bases each). The CDR3 runs to 15 residues. The ends were cut back, 5 bases at V and 0 bases at J, with 14 bases in the middle. CDR1 and CDR2 (germline): SEHNR, FQNEAQ (reference sequence). This CDR3 is CASSPGGGISYEQYF. CDR3 nucleotide sequence: TGTGCCAGCAGCCCAGGGGGAGGGATCTCCTACGAGCAGTACTTC.